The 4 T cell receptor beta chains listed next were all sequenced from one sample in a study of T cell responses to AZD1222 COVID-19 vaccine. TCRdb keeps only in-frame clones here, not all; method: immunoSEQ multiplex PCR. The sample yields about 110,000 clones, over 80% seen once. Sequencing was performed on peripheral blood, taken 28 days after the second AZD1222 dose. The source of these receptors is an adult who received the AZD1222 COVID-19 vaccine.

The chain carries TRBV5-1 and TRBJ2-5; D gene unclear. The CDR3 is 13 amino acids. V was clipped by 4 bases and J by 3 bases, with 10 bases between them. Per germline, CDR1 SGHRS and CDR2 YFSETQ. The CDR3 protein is CASSLTPKETQYF. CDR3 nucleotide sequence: TGCGCCAGCAGCCTTACCCCAAAAGAGACCCAGTACTTC.

DNA of the CDR3: TGCGCCAGCAGCCAAGGACCGGGACCGGGTATAGGTGAAGCTTTCTTT. Protein product: CASSQGPGPGIGEAFF. V gene TRBV4-1 combines with J gene TRBJ1-1; D might be TRBD1 (5 bases). CDR1 and CDR2 (germline): MGHRA, YSYEKL. Trimming took off 1 base at V and 7 bases at J, with 19 bases between the two ends. The CDR3 sequence is 16 residues long.

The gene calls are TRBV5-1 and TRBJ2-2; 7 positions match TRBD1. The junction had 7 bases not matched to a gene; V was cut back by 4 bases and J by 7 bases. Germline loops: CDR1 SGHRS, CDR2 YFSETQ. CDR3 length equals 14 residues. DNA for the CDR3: TGCGCCAGCAGCAAGACAGGGACCGTCGGGGAGCTGTTTTTT. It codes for CASSKTGTVGELFF.

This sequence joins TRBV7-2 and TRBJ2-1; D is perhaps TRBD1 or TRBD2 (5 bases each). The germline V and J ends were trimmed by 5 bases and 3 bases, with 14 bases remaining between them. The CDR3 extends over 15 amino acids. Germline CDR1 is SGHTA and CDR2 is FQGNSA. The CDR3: CASSPGPAIYNEQFF. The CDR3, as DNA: TGTGCCAGCAGCCCGGGACCCGCGATCTACAATGAGCAGTTCTTC.